Below, 28 T cell receptor beta chains from the same sample are listed, as sequenced in a study of CD8+CD57+ T cells in acquired aplastic anemia. Using genomic DNA as the template, TCR beta VDJ and CDR3 profiling was carried out. Each CDR3 protein is one row after TCRdb ran MiXCR on the reads. Found here are some 120,000 distinct CDR3 sequences, roughly 40% of them singletons; the top ten hold about 2.7%. All sequencing subjects had displayed CD8+CD57+ cell expansion on flow cytometry. The source material was sorted CD4+, CD8+, or CD8+CD57+ T cells (not recorded which) from PBMCs. Receptors were obtained from a human donor with aplastic anemia.

This chain connects TRBV6-1 to TRBJ1-6; D remains ambiguous. V was clipped by 2 bases and J by 8 bases, with 13 bases between them. CDR3 length equals 15 residues. Per the germline V gene, CDR1 is MNHNS and CDR2 is SASEGT. CDR3 nucleotide sequence: TGTGCCAGCAGTGAATCCGGGATGGGGTATTCACCCCTCCACTTT. It translates to CASSESGMGYSPLHF.

This clonotype has ten or more counts. The chain employs TRBV5-5 and TRBJ1-1, with D unclear. V lost 0 bases and J lost 2, with 8 bases in between. The CDR3 extends over 14 amino acids. The V gene's germline CDR1 is SGHKS and CDR2 YYEKEE (reference sequence). CDR3 loop: CASSLGASNTEAFF. The CDR3 bases are TGTGCCAGCAGCTTGGGGGCCTCTAACACTGAAGCTTTCTTT.

Judged by abundance, this clonotype is medium-sized (0.01 to 0.1%). V is TRBV2 and J is TRBJ1-6, with a tentative D call TRBD1 (5 bases). The germline V and J ends were trimmed by 7 bases and 8 bases, with 12 bases remaining between them. Germline V gene sequence: CDR1 SNHLY, CDR2 FYNNEI. The CDR3 is 13 residues long. CDR3 nucleotides: TGTGCCAGCATCAGGGAAGTGGATTCACCCCTCCACTTT. Translated: CASIREVDSPLHF.

There are a few counts of this clonotype. This chain's CDR3 is CASSSPGTGDPKNIQYF. CDR3 nucleotide sequence: TGTGCCAGCAGCTCCCCCGGGACAGGGGATCCCAAAAACATTCAGTACTTC. This rearrangement joins TRBV11-2 to TRBJ2-4, with TRBD1 matching over 10 bases. Germline V gene data show CDR1 as SGHAT and CDR2 as FQNNGV. CDR3 length equals 17 residues. V trimming: 4 bases; J trimming: 2 bases; junction bases outside the gene matches: 8.

With respect to this clonotype: This CDR3 is missing its conserved last phenylalanine or tryptophan, likely due to a read error. The chain combines TRBV15 with TRBJ2-7, with 9 nucleotides matching TRBD1. The germline gives CDR1 LNHNV, CDR2 YYDKDF (reference sequence). This CDR3 is 15 amino acids long. Trimming removed 4 bases from V and 2 bases from J; junction bases left unmatched: 6. Here the CDR3 DNA reads TGTGCCACCAGCAAGGGGACAGGGAATACCTACGAGCAGTACCTC. It is translated as CATSKGTGNTYEQYL.

V gene TRBV7-3 combines with J gene TRBJ1-2, with 8 nucleotides matching TRBD1. V shed 1 base, J shed 8 bases, and the junction held 12 bases outside the gene matches. This CDR3 is 16 amino acids long. The germline CDR1 and CDR2 sequences are SGHTA and FQGTGA. The CDR3 DNA follows: TGTGCCAGCAGCTTAAACCCGGGACAGGTGATGAAAGGCTACACCTTC. This encodes CASSLNPGQVMKGYTF.

A few counts support this clonotype. The V call is TRBV6-5, the J call TRBJ1-4, with 12 bases lining up with TRBD1. The CDR3 runs 15 residues. V shed 10 bases, J shed 6 bases, and the junction held 9 bases outside the gene matches. Germline values: CDR1 MNHEY, CDR2 SVGAGI. CDR3 sequence: CATAGTGGSYEKLFF. Written as DNA, the CDR3 is TGTGCCACTGCCGGGACAGGGGGCAGTTATGAAAAACTGTTTTTT.

A few counts support this clonotype. V and J are TRBV5-4 and TRBJ2-2, with TRBD1 matching 7 bases. CDR1 is SGHNT and CDR2 is YYREEE in the germline V gene (reference sequence). V was clipped by 4 bases and J by 4 bases; unmatched bases: 4. The CDR3 is made up of 14 amino acids. CDR3: CASSHRDSTGELFF. In DNA form, the CDR3 reads TGTGCCAGCAGCCACCGGGACAGCACCGGGGAGCTGTTTTTT.

This clonotype has a count of ten or more. V usage is TRBV5-8 and J usage is TRBJ2-7; D unclear. In germline, CDR1 is SGHTS, CDR2 YDEGEE. The V end lost 3 bases, the J end lost 4 bases, and 5 bases lay between the germline ends. The length of the CDR3 is 11 residues. CDR3 loop: CASSWVYEQYF. DNA for the CDR3: TGTGCCAGCAGCTGGGTGTACGAGCAGTACTTC.

The J gene is TRBJ2-3, the V gene TRBV20-1; a weak D match, TRBD2 (5 bases). The ends were cut back, 0 bases at V and 1 base at J, with 14 bases in the middle. The CDR3 contains 16 residues. The germline CDR1 and CDR2 sequences are DFQATT and SNEGSKA (reference sequence). The CDR3 sequence is CSARDWGKGGTDTQYF. In DNA, the CDR3 is TGCAGTGCTAGAGATTGGGGTAAGGGAGGCACAGATACGCAGTATTTT.

The V gene is TRBV24-1, the J gene TRBJ2-1; TRBD1 agrees at 12 bases. Germline lookup yields CDR1 KGHDR and CDR2 SFDVKD. This CDR3 contains 15 residues. V lost 2 bases, J lost 8 bases, and 3 bases stayed unmatched. This CDR3 is CATSDSGQGAHEQFF. The CDR3 DNA reads as TGTGCCACCAGTGATTCGGGACAGGGGGCGCATGAGCAGTTCTTC.

This clonotype was observed a handful of times. The chain is built from TRBV19 and TRBJ2-5, with 7 bases fitting TRBD2. The V gene's germline CDR1 is LNHDA and CDR2 SQIVND (reference sequence). This CDR3 contains 14 residues. Unmatched junction bases numbered 5, after V lost 2 bases and J lost 5 bases. CDR3 sequence: CASSIWEGRETQYF. In DNA, the CDR3 is TGTGCCAGTAGTATATGGGAGGGTAGGGAGACCCAGTACTTC.

This clonotype has ten or more counts. The rearrangement links TRBV12-3 or TRBV12-4 to TRBJ1-5; D unclear. CDR3 length equals 13 residues. V lost 3 bases and J 0 bases, leaving 3 bases between the germline ends. DNA of the CDR3: TGTGCCAGCAGTTTCCTTAGCAATCAGCCCCAGCATTTT. Encoded protein: CASSFLSNQPQHF.

This clonotype was recorded a few times. This sequence joins TRBV7-9 and TRBJ2-7; no firm D call. This CDR3 is 12 amino acids long. V was trimmed by 5 bases and J by 1 base, leaving 6 bases between them. The germline gives CDR1 SEHNR, CDR2 FQNEAQ (reference sequence). CDR3 sequence reads: CASSPGSYEQYF. In DNA form, the CDR3 reads TGTGCCAGCAGCCCCGGGTCCTACGAGCAGTACTTC.

This clonotype was observed a single time. The chain recombines TRBV10-1 with TRBJ1-6; no firm D call. The CDR3 totals 12 residues. Per the germline V gene, CDR1 is WNHNN and CDR2 is SYGVQD (reference sequence). V was clipped by 6 bases and J by 10 bases, with 10 bases between them. CDR3 sequence reads: CASSDDNSPLHF. CDR3 DNA: TGCGCCAGCAGCGACGACAACTCACCCCTCCACTTT.

This clonotype was seen ten or more times. The CDR3 coding sequence is TGTGCCAGCATCCTCCAGGGGGGAGGAAACACCATATATTTT. Protein sequence: CASILQGGGNTIYF. J is TRBJ1-3 and V is TRBV12-3 or TRBV12-4; 7 bases are a match to TRBD1. This CDR3 is 14 amino acids long. Trimming at V came to 7 bases and at J to 4 bases, leaving 7 bases not matched to a gene.

The V gene is TRBV7-2, the J gene TRBJ1-1, with TRBD1 identical over 9 bases. This CDR3 region has 13 residues. V gave up 4 bases and J gave up 5 bases; unmatched junction bases: 2. Germline V lookup: CDR1 SGHTA, CDR2 FQGNSA. This chain's CDR3 is CASSWDRETEAFF. DNA for the CDR3: TGTGCCAGCAGCTGGGACAGGGAGACTGAAGCTTTCTTT.

The sample holds many counts of this clonotype. The chain recombines TRBV7-8 with TRBJ2-7; TRBD2 might be the D (5 bases). V dropped 1 base and J dropped 2 bases, with 15 bases sitting between them. Germline assignment: CDR1 SGHVS and CDR2 FQNEAQ. The CDR3 sequence is 16 residues long. Written as DNA, the CDR3 is TGTGCCAGCAGCTTAGTGACGGGCTTACTAGCCTACGAGCAGTACGTC. This sequence encodes CASSLVTGLLAYEQYV.

This clonotype came up many times. V is TRBV29-1 and J is TRBJ2-2; perhaps TRBD1 as D (5 bases). The CDR3 runs to 12 residues. Germline V gives CDR1 SQVTM, CDR2 ANQGSEA. V lost 8 bases and J 7 bases, leaving 14 bases between the germline ends. This chain's CDR3 is CSISGIGGELFF. The DNA of the CDR3 is TGCAGCATTTCAGGGATTGGCGGGGAGCTGTTTTTT.

This clonotype came up once. This chain joins TRBV11-2 and TRBJ2-7; 8 nucleotides align to TRBD1. The V gene's germline CDR1 is SGHAT and CDR2 FQNNGV. The CDR3 extends over 15 amino acids. Trimming took 5 bases from V and 2 from J; bases not matched to a gene: 8. For the CDR3, the DNA is TGTGCCAGCAGCCGTCTTCAGGGACAGGCCTACGAGCAGTACGTC. This codes for CASSRLQGQAYEQYV.

In this sample, this clonotype turned up a few times. A much larger clone is a single base away; this may be a read error. This sequence joins TRBV7-9 and TRBJ1-1, with 8 bases fitting TRBD1. Germline CDR1 and CDR2: SEHNR and FQNEAQ (reference sequence). The CDR3 is 14 amino acids. The J segment lost 5 bases and the V segment lost 3 bases, leaving 5 bases of the junction unmatched. CDR3: CASSFRTGKTEAFF. The CDR3 DNA reads TGTGCCAGCAGCTTTCGGACAGGGAAGACTGAAGCTTTCTTT.

The genes are TRBV20-1 and TRBJ2-1; no reliable D call. The CDR3 has 13 amino acids. Trimming took off 1 base at V and 8 bases at J, with 12 bases between the two ends. Germline V CDR1 and CDR2: DFQATT, SNEGSKA (reference sequence). CDR3 residues: CSARVIQTDEQFF. In DNA form, the CDR3 reads TGCAGTGCTAGAGTCATACAGACCGATGAGCAGTTCTTC.

Concerning this clonotype itself: Compared with germline, one end of the junction differs, possibly owing to a read error. This chain connects TRBV10-3 to TRBJ1-6; D unresolved. The length of the CDR3 is 14 residues. CDR1 and CDR2 (germline): ENHRY, SYGVKD. The CDR3 nucleotides are TGTGCCAGCAGTTACACTGGGCTGGATTCACCCCTCCACTTT. Translated: CASSYTGLDSPLHF.

The V gene is TRBV3-1, the J gene TRBJ2-1; no definite D call. The germline CDR1 and CDR2 sequences are LGHDT and YNNKEL (reference sequence). V gave up 6 bases and J gave up 0 bases, with 6 bases separating them. CDR3 size: 13 residues. The CDR3, as DNA: TGTGCCAGCAGGGGGTACTCCTACAATGAGCAGTTCTTC. Translation: CASRGYSYNEQFF.

This clonotype was detected a few times. A much bigger clone sits one base away, suggesting this may be a read error. The chain links TRBV6-5 to TRBJ2-7, with TRBD2 as a possible D gene (7 bases). CDR3 length equals 14 residues. The V and J ends lost 5 bases and 2 bases respectively, with 13 bases between them. Germline CDR1 and CDR2: MNHEY and SVGAGI. CDR3 sequence reads: CASSPLGGPYEQYF. Here the CDR3 DNA reads TGTGCCAGCAGTCCTCTCGGGGGGCCCTACGAGCAGTACTTC.

The chain joins TRBV5-1 to TRBJ1-1; D perhaps matches TRBD1 (5 bases). V was pared by 0 bases and J by 1 base, with 19 bases between. From germline, CDR1 is SGHRS and CDR2 YFSETQ. CDR3 length equals 18 residues. The CDR3 DNA reads as TGCGCCAGCAGCTTGGCCAATACGGGACGGCGCAGGAACACTGAAGCTTTCTTT. Its translation: CASSLANTGRRRNTEAFF.

Ten or more counts support this clonotype. V and J are TRBV30 and TRBJ1-6, with a tentative D call TRBD1 (6 bases). Germline V gives CDR1 GTSNPN, CDR2 SVGIG (reference sequence). CDR3 size: 13 residues. The CDR3 sequence: CAGGAVDNSPLHF. CDR3 in DNA: TGTGCTGGGGGGGCAGTTGATAATTCACCCCTCCACTTT.

This chain joins TRBV12-3 or TRBV12-4 and TRBJ2-7, with a possible D match to TRBD2 (5 bases). The CDR3 totals 13 residues. Trimming left V 6 bases short and J 7 bases short, with 16 bases between. In nucleotides, the CDR3 is TGTGCCAGCAGACAGAGGGTAGTGGGGGAGCAGTACTTC. Its translation: CASRQRVVGEQYF.